Only a few counts were recorded for the clone carrying this TCR beta chain. The antigen is not known. The CDR3 is made up of 17 amino acids. V lost 9 bases and J lost 8; bases outside the gene matches: 17. Per germline, CDR1 SGHRS and CDR2 YFSETQ. This specimen comes from a study of identical twins. Study-level findings and limits: Alpha sequences out of frame and shared by twins had excess low generation probability. Cross-sectional statistical analysis was relied on for the conclusions, without the same donors being followed.

MiXCR was run by TCRdb on the 5' RACE reads, yielding one entry per CDR3 protein. The sample contains hundreds of thousands of distinct CDR3 sequences, 6.1% of which appear only once. The clonotype originates from a man younger than 35 in good health. The chain recombines TRBV5-1 with TRBJ2-1; TRBD2 aligns across 13 bases. Sequencing was done on a sample of naive T cells sorted from blood. The CDR3 region is CATQKSAGTSGIDEQFF. Written as DNA, the CDR3 is TGCGCCACCCAGAAATCCGCCGGGACTAGCGGGATTGATGAGCAGTTCTTC.